The source of this T cell receptor beta chain is a study of T cell repertoires in cytomegalovirus infection. As to this clonotype: Its antigen is unidentified.

CDR3 length equals 14 residues. Germline CDR1 reads SGHTA; CDR2 reads FQGNSA. V was clipped by 1 base and J by 4 bases, with 10 bases between them. Broader study findings: Summed frequency of shared TCR beta families picked out CMV carriers who also had the relevant HLA. HLA-C-restricted CMV clonotypes gave the most frequent clonotype in two of eight donors.

TCRdb used MiXCR to reprocess the reads, holding one entry per CDR3 protein. Of under 50,000 distinct CDR3 sequences detected, roughly 20% appear once; the ten largest clones hold approximately 17%. The sequenced material came from PBMCs, sequenced either directly or after in vitro stimulation (not recorded which). V is TRBV7-2 and J is TRBJ1-2; D is perhaps TRBD1 (6 bases). The clonotype comes from a human donor in good health (CMV status not recorded). Some clones in this sample may be carry-over from other donors' samples. The CDR3 sequence: CASSLGGAPYGYTF. The CDR3 DNA reads as TGTGCCAGCAGCTTAGGGGGGGCCCCCTATGGCTACACCTTC.